The 27 T cell receptor beta chains reported below all come from one sample, sequenced in a study of control samples from healthy donors and cancer patients. Assay used: immunoSEQ multiplex PCR; TCRdb lists only in-frame clones, some missing. Here the sample spans around 110,000 clones, 70% to 90% being singletons. The material sequenced was blood. Receptor source: a woman aged 70-85 years in good health.

The chain uses TRBV9 and TRBJ2-7; D is unresolved. V was cut by 0 bases and J by 7 bases, with 14 bases left in between. Germline loops: CDR1 SGDLS, CDR2 YYNGEE. The CDR3 spans 14 residues. Here the CDR3 reads CASSVGSGQWEQYF. The CDR3 DNA reads as TGTGCCAGCAGCGTAGGGTCTGGGCAGTGGGAGCAGTACTTC.

The sample holds a few counts of this clone. The chain has TRBV7-2 and TRBJ1-6, with 9 bases lining up with TRBD1. Germline V gene data show CDR1 as SGHTA and CDR2 as FQGNSA. The ends lost 4 bases at V and 7 bases at J; junction bases unmatched: 5. The CDR3 length is 15 residues. CDR3 coding DNA: TGTGCCAGCAGCTCAGTGGGACAGGGAAATTCACCCCTCCACTTT. It is translated as CASSSVGQGNSPLHF. The full variable domain, rest sourced from reference TRBV7-2 and TRBJ1-6, is GAGVSQSPSNKVTEKGKDVELRCDPISGHTALYWYRQSLGQGLEFLIYFQGNSAPDKSGLPSDRFSAERTGGSVSTLTIQRTQQEDSAVYLCASSSVGQGNSPLHFGNGTRLTVT.

The chain joins TRBV10-1 to TRBJ1-1; 10 bases fit TRBD1. V shed 4 bases and J 1 base; nucleotides not matched to a gene: 0. This CDR3 spans 14 amino acids. CDR1 and CDR2 from the germline V gene are WNHNN and SYGVQD (reference sequence). The CDR3 nucleotides are TGCGCCAGCAGTGGGGACAGGGGGAACACTGAAGCTTTCTTT. This codes for CASSGDRGNTEAFF.

The chain employs TRBV10-2 and TRBJ2-5, with 7 bases that match TRBD1. This CDR3 spans 14 amino acids. V trimming: 6 bases; J trimming: 9 bases; junction bases outside the gene matches: 13. Germline-derived CDR1 and CDR2 are WSHSY and SAAADI. This CDR3 is CASRGVARTGAQYF. The CDR3 DNA reads TGCGCCAGCAGGGGAGTAGCGCGTACAGGGGCCCAGTACTTC.

The chain carries TRBV15 and TRBJ2-5; D is uncertain. This CDR3 comprises 14 residues. V dropped 7 bases and J dropped 2 bases, with 14 bases sitting between them. Germline values: CDR1 LNHNV, CDR2 YYDKDF (reference sequence). The CDR3 protein is CATTPRSRQETQYF. In DNA form, the CDR3 reads TGTGCCACCACGCCAAGGTCCAGACAAGAGACCCAGTACTTC.

The chain employs TRBV6-5 and TRBJ1-1; tentatively, D is TRBD1 (5 bases). The CDR3 is 16 amino acids. The V gene's germline CDR1 is MNHEY and CDR2 SVGAGI. V shed 4 bases and J shed 2 bases, with 17 bases lying between them. CDR3 sequence: CASSFSTGGRNTEAFF. The DNA of the CDR3 is TGTGCCAGCAGTTTCTCCACTGGGGGTCGAAACACTGAAGCTTTCTTT.

This chain links TRBV10-3 with TRBJ1-2, with D possibly being TRBD1 (6 bases). The V end lost 10 bases, the J end lost 8 bases, and 17 bases lay between the germline ends. Germline values: CDR1 ENHRY, CDR2 SYGVKD. The CDR3 spans 12 residues. CDR3 sequence reads: CATSDRLEGYTF. For the CDR3, the DNA is TGTGCCACCTCCGACAGGTTAGAGGGCTACACCTTC.

This clone turned up a few times. The chain carries TRBV12-3 or TRBV12-4 and TRBJ2-1, with TRBD1 matching over 7 bases. The trim removed 6 bases at V and 4 bases at J, leaving 3 bases unmatched. CDR3 length equals 13 residues. DNA for the CDR3: TGTGCCAGCAGATTGGGACAGTACAATGAGCAGTTCTTC. It yields the protein CASRLGQYNEQFF.

CDR3 coding DNA: TGTGCCAGCAGCCCTCGACAAGCTTATAATTCACCCCTCCACTTT. Residues: CASSPRQAYNSPLHF. V gene TRBV3-1 (or the pseudogene TRBV3-2) combines with J gene TRBJ1-6; D gene uncertain. Trimming removed 4 bases from V and 4 bases from J, with 11 bases in between. Germline values: CDR1 LGHDT, CDR2 YNNKEL (reference sequence). The CDR3 totals 15 residues.

This clone was seen a single time. J is TRBJ1-3 and V is TRBV10-3; no reliable D call. The CDR3 sequence is 13 residues long. Per the germline V gene, CDR1 is ENHRY and CDR2 is SYGVKD. V was cut by 10 bases and J by 0 bases, with 10 bases left in between. This CDR3 reads CATALHSGNTIYF. The CDR3 DNA follows: TGTGCCACAGCACTACACTCTGGAAACACCATATATTTT.

V and J are TRBV29-1 and TRBJ1-1; 7 nucleotides align to TRBD1. The length of the CDR3 is 15 residues. Germline-derived CDR1 and CDR2 are SQVTM and ANQGSEA. Trimming cost V 0 bases and J 3 bases; bases outside gene matches: 7. CDR3: CSVEDFGRGYTEAFF. CDR3 sequence (DNA): TGCAGCGTTGAAGATTTCGGCAGGGGGTACACTGAAGCTTTCTTT.

The chain combines TRBV5-1 with TRBJ2-5, with D possibly matching TRBD2 (5 bases). The CDR3 totals 13 residues. Per the germline V gene, CDR1 is SGHRS and CDR2 is YFSETQ. The V and J ends lost 2 bases and 5 bases respectively, with 10 bases between them. CDR3 amino acids: CASSFAGLETQYF. CDR3 coding DNA: TGCGCCAGCAGCTTCGCGGGTCTCGAGACCCAGTACTTC.

The V gene is TRBV29-1, the J gene TRBJ2-1; 10 bases are a match to TRBD1. V lost 1 base and J lost 7; bases outside the gene matches: 4. The CDR3 loop spans 14 amino acids. Looked up from germline, CDR1 is SQVTM and CDR2 is ANQGSEA. The CDR3 here is CSVEGGTGANEQFF. CDR3 in DNA: TGCAGCGTTGAAGGCGGGACAGGGGCAAATGAGCAGTTCTTC.

This chain links TRBV6-1 with TRBJ1-2, with a possible D match to TRBD1 (6 bases). This CDR3 has 14 amino acids. The germline V gene encodes CDR1 MNHNS and CDR2 SASEGT. The V end lost 0 bases, the J end lost 5 bases, and 10 bases lay between the germline ends. CDR3 protein: CASSEALTGYGYTF. The CDR3 DNA reads as TGTGCCAGCAGTGAAGCTCTTACAGGGTATGGCTACACCTTC.

V and J are TRBV2 and TRBJ1-6; no reliable D call. With 8 bases removed from V and 5 bases from J, the gap between germline ends came to 16 bases. From germline, CDR1 is SNHLY and CDR2 FYNNEI. The CDR3 extends over 15 amino acids. The CDR3: CASSWVKGNNSPLHF. DNA of the CDR3: TGTGCCAGCTCGTGGGTAAAGGGAAATAATTCACCCCTCCACTTT.

This clone was seen once. V gene TRBV6-5 combines with J gene TRBJ1-2, with 7 bases aligning to TRBD1. Trimming took 7 bases from V and 7 from J; bases not matched to a gene: 6. Germline V gives CDR1 MNHEY, CDR2 SVGAGI. This CDR3 region has 12 residues. The CDR3 nucleotides are TGTGCCAGCAAAAGACAGGGTTCTGGCTACACCTTC. Its translation: CASKRQGSGYTF.

The rearrangement joins TRBV7-9 to TRBJ2-3, with D hard to call. Trimming shortened V by 3 bases and J by 0 bases, and 7 bases separated the two germline ends. The CDR3 length is 14 residues. In germline, CDR1 is SEHNR, CDR2 FQNEAQ (reference sequence). CDR3 nucleotide sequence: TGTGCCAGCAGCTTTGCTTCTAGCACAGATACGCAGTATTTT. Its translation is CASSFASSTDTQYF.

This clone was detected only once. J is TRBJ1-4 and V is TRBV6-6, with D perhaps matching TRBD1 (6 bases). Trimming removed 2 bases from V and 7 bases from J, with 11 bases in between. The germline CDR1 and CDR2 sequences are MNHNY and SVGAGI (reference sequence). This CDR3 has 14 amino acids. The CDR3 nucleotides are TGTGCCAGCAGTTACGGGGGGGGGCGTGAAAAACTGTTTTTT. It is translated as CASSYGGGREKLFF.

V gene TRBV19 combines with J gene TRBJ2-6; TRBD1 agrees at 7 bases. J lost 0 bases, V lost 6 bases, and 11 bases had no gene match. CDR3 size: 18 residues. The germline V gene encodes CDR1 LNHDA and CDR2 SQIVND (reference sequence). CDR3 in amino acids: CASSQQGSSFSGANVLTF. The CDR3 nucleotides read TGTGCCAGTAGCCAACAGGGGTCTAGTTTCTCTGGGGCCAACGTCCTGACTTTC.

The chain links TRBV18 to TRBJ2-7, with TRBD1 identical over 9 bases. Trimming cost V 3 bases and J 3 bases; bases outside gene matches: 6. This CDR3 has 15 residues. Per germline, CDR1 KGHSH and CDR2 LQKENI. CDR3 residues: CASSPGQGFNYEQYF. Written as DNA, the CDR3 is TGTGCCAGCTCACCGGGACAGGGATTTAACTACGAGCAGTACTTC.

V usage is TRBV20-1 and J usage is TRBJ2-1; D is ambiguous. V lost 3 bases and J 6 bases, leaving 12 bases between the germline ends. The CDR3 is 13 residues long. The germline V gene encodes CDR1 DFQATT and CDR2 SNEGSKA (reference sequence). CDR3 in amino acids: CSASGSGSNEQFF. The CDR3 DNA follows: TGCAGTGCTAGTGGATCCGGGTCCAATGAGCAGTTCTTC.

The chain recombines TRBV6-5 with TRBJ1-1; TRBD1 matches 8 bases. The CDR3 covers 16 residues. Trimming cost V 2 bases and J 0 bases; bases outside gene matches: 5. Per germline, CDR1 MNHEY and CDR2 SVGAGI. The CDR3 region is CASSYRAGQVNTEAFF. The CDR3 coding sequence is TGTGCCAGCAGTTACCGCGCGGGACAGGTGAACACTGAAGCTTTCTTT.

The CDR3 nucleotides are TGTGCCAGCAGCCCCGCCGACAGGGCAACCGGGGAGCTGTTTTTT. Protein: CASSPADRATGELFF. The V gene is TRBV6-6, the J gene TRBJ2-2; 7 bases agree with TRBD1. This CDR3 contains 15 residues. V shed 6 bases, J shed 5 bases, and the junction held 9 bases outside the gene matches. CDR1 is MNHNY, CDR2 SVGAGI, per germline (reference sequence).

This clone was detected once. CDR3 nucleotides: TGCAGTGTGTTGGGTTATAGCTACACCTTC. It encodes CSVLGYSYTF. The J gene is TRBJ1-2, the V gene TRBV20-1; D unclear. The CDR3 is 10 amino acids. In germline, CDR1 is DFQATT, CDR2 SNEGSKA (reference sequence). V was cut by 7 bases and J by 9 bases, with 12 bases left in between.

V and J are TRBV10-3 and TRBJ2-7, with a tentative D call TRBD1 (7 bases). The CDR3 covers 14 residues. The germline CDR1 and CDR2 sequences are ENHRY and SYGVKD. The V and J ends lost 4 bases and 5 bases respectively, with 15 bases between them. CDR3: CAISALTGEDEQYF. CDR3 in DNA: TGTGCCATCAGTGCCCTTACAGGGGAGGACGAGCAGTACTTC.

The chain is built from TRBV7-8 and TRBJ1-5; TRBD1 matches 7 bases. This CDR3 spans 17 amino acids. CDR1 SGHVS and CDR2 FQNEAQ come from the germline V gene. V was clipped by 1 base and J by 6 bases; unmatched bases: 12. CDR3 amino acids: CASSLGVGGPGGQPQHF. CDR3 bases: TGTGCCAGCAGCTTAGGGGTAGGGGGCCCAGGGGGTCAGCCCCAGCATTTT. The whole variable domain, remainder taken from reference TRBV7-8 and TRBJ1-5, is GAGVSQSPRYKVAKRGQDVALRCDPISGHVSLFWYQQALGQGPEFLTYFQNEAQLDKSGLPSDRFFAERPEGSVSTLKIQRTQQEDSAVYLCASSLGVGGPGGQPQHFGDGTRLSIL.

The chain uses TRBV9 and TRBJ1-4; D uncertain. Trimming took off 5 bases at V and 0 bases at J, with 8 bases between the two ends. Germline V gives CDR1 SGDLS, CDR2 YYNGEE. This CDR3 has 14 residues. The DNA of the CDR3 is TGTGCCAGCAGTGCGGCTGCAACTAATGAAAAACTGTTTTTT. Protein: CASSAAATNEKLFF.